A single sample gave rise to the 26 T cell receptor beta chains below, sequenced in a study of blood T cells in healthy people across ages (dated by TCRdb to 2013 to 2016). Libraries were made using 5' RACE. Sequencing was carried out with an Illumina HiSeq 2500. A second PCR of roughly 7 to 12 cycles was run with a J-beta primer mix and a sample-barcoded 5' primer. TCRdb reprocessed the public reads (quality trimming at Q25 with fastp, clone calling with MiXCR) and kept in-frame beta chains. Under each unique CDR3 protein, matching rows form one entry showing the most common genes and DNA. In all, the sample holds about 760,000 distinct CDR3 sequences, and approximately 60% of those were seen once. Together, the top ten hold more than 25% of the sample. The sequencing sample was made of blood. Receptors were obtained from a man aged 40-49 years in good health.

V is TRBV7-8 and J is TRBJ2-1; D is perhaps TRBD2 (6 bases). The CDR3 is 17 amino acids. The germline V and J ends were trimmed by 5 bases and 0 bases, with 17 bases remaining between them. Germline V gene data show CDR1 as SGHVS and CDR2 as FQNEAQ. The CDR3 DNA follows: TGTGCCAGCAGCCCCAGAGTGAGCGGGCTCTCCTACAATGAGCAGTTCTTC. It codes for CASSPRVSGLSYNEQFF.

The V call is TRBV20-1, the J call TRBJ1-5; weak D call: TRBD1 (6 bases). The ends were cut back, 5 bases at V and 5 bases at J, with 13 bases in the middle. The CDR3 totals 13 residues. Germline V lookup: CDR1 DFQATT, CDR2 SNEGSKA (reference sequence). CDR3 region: CSASTGRDQPQHF. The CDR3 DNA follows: TGCAGTGCTTCTACAGGGAGGGATCAGCCCCAGCATTTT.

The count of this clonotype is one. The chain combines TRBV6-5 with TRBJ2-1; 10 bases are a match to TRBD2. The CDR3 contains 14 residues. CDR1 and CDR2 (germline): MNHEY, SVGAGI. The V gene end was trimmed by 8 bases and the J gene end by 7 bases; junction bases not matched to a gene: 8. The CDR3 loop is CASRASGRGNEQFF. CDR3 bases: TGTGCCAGCCGGGCTAGCGGGAGAGGTAATGAGCAGTTCTTC.

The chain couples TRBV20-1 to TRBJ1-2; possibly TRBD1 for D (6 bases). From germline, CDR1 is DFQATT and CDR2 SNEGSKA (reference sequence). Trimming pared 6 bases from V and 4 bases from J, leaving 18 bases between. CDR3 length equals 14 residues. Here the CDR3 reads CSAKDRQEGYGYTF. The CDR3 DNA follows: TGCAGTGCCAAGGACCGACAGGAGGGCTATGGCTACACCTTC.

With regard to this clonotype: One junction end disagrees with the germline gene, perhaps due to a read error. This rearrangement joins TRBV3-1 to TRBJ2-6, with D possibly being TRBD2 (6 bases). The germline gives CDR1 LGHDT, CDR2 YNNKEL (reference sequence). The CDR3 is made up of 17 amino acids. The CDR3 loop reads CASSQEGLGSGANALTF. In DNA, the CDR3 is TGTGCCAGCAGCCAAGAGGGACTGGGCTCTGGGGCCAACGCCCTGACTTTC. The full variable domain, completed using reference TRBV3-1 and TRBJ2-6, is DTAVSQTPKYLVTQMGNDKSIKCEQNLGHDTMYWYKQDSKKFLKIMFSYNNKELIINETVPNRFSPKSPDKAHLNLHINSLELGDSAVYFCASSQEGLGSGANALTFGAGSRLTVL.

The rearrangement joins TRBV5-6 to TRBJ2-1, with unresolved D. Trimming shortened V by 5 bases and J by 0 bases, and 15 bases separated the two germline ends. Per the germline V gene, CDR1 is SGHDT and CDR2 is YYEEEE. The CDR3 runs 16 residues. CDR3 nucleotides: TGTGCCAGCAGAAATGGACCGTATAGCTCCTACAATGAGCAGTTCTTC. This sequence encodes CASRNGPYSSYNEQFF.

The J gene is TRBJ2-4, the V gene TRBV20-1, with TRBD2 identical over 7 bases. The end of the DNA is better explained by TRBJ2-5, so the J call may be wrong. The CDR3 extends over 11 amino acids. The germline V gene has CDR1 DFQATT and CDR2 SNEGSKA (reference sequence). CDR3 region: CSARDYETQYF. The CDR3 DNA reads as TGCAGTGCAAGGGACTATGAGACCCAGTACTTC.

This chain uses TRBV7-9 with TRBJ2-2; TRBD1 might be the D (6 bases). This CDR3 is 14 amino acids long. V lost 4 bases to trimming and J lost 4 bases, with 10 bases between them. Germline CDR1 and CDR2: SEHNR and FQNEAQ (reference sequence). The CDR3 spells CASSSRTVTGELFF. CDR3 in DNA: TGTGCCAGCAGCTCCAGGACAGTCACCGGGGAGCTGTTTTTT.

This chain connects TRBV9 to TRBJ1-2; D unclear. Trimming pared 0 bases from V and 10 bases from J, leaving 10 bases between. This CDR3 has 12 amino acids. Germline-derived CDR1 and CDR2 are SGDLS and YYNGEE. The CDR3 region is CASSVGTASYTF. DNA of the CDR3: TGTGCCAGCAGCGTAGGAACAGCCTCCTACACCTTC.

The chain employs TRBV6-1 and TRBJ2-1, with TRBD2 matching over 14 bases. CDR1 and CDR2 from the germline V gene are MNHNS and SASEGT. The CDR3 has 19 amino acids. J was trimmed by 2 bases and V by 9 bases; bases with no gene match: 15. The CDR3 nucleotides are TGTGCCAGACCTCTACCGGGACTAGCGGGAGAAATCGCCTACAATGAGCAGTTCTTC. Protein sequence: CARPLPGLAGEIAYNEQFF.

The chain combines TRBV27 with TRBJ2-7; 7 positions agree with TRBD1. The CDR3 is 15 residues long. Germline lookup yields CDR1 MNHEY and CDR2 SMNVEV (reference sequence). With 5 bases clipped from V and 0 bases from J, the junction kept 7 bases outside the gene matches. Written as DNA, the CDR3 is TGTGCCAGCAGTGGAGCGGCAGGGGGCTCCTACGAGCAGTACTTC. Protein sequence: CASSGAAGGSYEQYF.

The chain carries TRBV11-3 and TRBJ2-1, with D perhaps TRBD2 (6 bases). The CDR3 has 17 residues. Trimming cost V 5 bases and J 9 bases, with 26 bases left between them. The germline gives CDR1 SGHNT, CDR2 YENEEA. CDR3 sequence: CASSHTGGSLPVSEQFF. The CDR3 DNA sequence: TGTGCCAGCAGCCACACCGGGGGATCTCTCCCCGTAAGTGAGCAGTTCTTC.

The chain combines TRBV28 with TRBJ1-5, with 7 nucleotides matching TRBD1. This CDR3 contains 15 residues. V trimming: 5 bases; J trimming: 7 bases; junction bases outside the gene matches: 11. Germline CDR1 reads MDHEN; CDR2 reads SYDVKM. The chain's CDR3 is CASSTDGTDQQPQHF. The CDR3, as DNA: TGTGCCAGCAGTACGGACGGGACAGACCAGCAGCCCCAGCATTTT.

CDR3 loop: CASSPQGGAQSPLHF. The DNA for the CDR3 is TGTGCCAGCAGCCCCCAGGGGGGCGCCCAGTCGCCCCTCCACTTT. The chain joins TRBV28 to TRBJ1-6; 7 nucleotides agree with TRBD1. Unmatched junction bases numbered 15, after V lost 6 bases and J lost 13 bases. Germline assignment: CDR1 MDHEN and CDR2 SYDVKM. The CDR3 is made up of 15 amino acids.

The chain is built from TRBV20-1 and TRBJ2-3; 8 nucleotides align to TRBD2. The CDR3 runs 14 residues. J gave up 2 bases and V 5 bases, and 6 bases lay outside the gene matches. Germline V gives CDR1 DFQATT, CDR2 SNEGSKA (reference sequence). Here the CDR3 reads CSAHLAGLTDTQYF. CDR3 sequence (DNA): TGCAGTGCTCATCTAGCGGGCCTCACAGATACGCAGTATTTT.

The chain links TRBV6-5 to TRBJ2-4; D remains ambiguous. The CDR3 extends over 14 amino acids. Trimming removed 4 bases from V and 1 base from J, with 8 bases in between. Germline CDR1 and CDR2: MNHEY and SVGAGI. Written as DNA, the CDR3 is TGTGCCAGCAGTTCCGAGACCGCCAAAAACATTCAGTACTTC. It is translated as CASSSETAKNIQYF.

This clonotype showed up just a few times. In nucleotides, the CDR3 is TGTGCCAGCAGTCCAAGTCGGGGTCAGCCCCAGCATTTT. Protein sequence: CASSPSRGQPQHF. The rearrangement uses TRBV12-3 or TRBV12-4 and TRBJ1-5; D is uncertain. This CDR3 contains 13 residues. Trimming pared 5 bases from V and 6 bases from J, leaving 11 bases between.

The CDR3 reads CASSQTSLENEQYF. The CDR3 DNA follows: TGTGCCAGCAGCCAAACTAGCCTGGAAAATGAGCAGTACTTC. V and J are TRBV7-2 and TRBJ2-7, with D possibly matching TRBD2 (6 bases). CDR1 is SGHTA, CDR2 FQGNSA, per germline. Trimming cost V 5 bases and J 7 bases, with 18 bases left between them. The CDR3 totals 14 residues.

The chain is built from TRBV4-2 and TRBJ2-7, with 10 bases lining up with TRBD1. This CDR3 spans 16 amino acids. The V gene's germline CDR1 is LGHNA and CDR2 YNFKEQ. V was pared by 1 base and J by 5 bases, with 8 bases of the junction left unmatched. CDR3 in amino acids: CASSQGMGTGDHEQYF. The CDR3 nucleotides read TGTGCCAGCAGCCAAGGGATGGGGACAGGGGACCACGAGCAGTACTTC.

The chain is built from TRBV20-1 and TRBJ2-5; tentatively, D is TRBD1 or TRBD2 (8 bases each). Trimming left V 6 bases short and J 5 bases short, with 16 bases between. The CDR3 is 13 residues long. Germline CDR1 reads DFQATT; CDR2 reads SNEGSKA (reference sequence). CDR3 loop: CSAFSGDRETQYF. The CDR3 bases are TGCAGTGCCTTTAGCGGGGACAGGGAGACCCAGTACTTC.

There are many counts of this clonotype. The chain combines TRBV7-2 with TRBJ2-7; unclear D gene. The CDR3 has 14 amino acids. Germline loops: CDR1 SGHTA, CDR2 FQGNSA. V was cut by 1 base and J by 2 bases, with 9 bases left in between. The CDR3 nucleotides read TGTGCCAGCAGCTTAGGACTTTCCACCTACGAGCAGTACTTC. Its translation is CASSLGLSTYEQYF.

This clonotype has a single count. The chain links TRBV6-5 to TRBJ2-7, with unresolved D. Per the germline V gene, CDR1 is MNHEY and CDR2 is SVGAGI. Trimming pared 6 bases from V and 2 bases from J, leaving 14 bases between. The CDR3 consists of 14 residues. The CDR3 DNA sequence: TGTGCCAGCAGCCAGACGATAAGCCCCTACGAGCAGTACTTC. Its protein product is CASSQTISPYEQYF.

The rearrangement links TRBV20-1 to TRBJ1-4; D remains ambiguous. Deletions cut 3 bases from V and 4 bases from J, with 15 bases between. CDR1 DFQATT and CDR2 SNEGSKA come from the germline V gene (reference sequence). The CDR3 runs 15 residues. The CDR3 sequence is CSARARGGLNEKLFF. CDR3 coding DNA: TGCAGTGCTAGGGCACGTGGAGGCCTTAATGAAAAACTGTTTTTT.

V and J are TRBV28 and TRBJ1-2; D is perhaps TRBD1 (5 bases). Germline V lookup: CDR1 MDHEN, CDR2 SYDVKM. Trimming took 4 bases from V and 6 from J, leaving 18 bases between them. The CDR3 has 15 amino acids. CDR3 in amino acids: CASSSPENQGNGYTF. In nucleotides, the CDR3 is TGTGCCAGCAGTTCACCCGAAAACCAGGGTAATGGCTACACCTTC.

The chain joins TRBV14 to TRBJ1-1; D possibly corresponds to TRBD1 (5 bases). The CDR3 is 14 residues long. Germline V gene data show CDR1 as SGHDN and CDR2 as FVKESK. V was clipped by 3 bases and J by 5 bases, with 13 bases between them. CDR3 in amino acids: CASSHGGEGTEAFF. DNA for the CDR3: TGTGCCAGCAGCCATGGCGGTGAGGGGACTGAAGCTTTCTTT. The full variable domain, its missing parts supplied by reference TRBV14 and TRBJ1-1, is EAGVTQFPSHSVIEKGQTVTLRCDPISGHDNLYWYRRVMGKEIKFLLHFVKESKQDESGMPNNRFLAERTGGTYSTLKVQPAELEDSGVYFCASSHGGEGTEAFFGQGTRLTVV.

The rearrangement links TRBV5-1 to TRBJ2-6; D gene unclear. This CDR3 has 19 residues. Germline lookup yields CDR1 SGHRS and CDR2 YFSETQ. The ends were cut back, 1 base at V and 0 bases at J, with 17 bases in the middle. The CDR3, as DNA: TGCGCCAGCAGCTTGAATATGGCGGCAGCGAACTCTGGGGCCAACGTCCTGACTTTC. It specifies CASSLNMAAANSGANVLTF.